This T cell receptor beta chain was sequenced during a study of CD8 T cells in Susac syndrome. The diagnostic criteria for definite or probable disease, as recently defined, were met by the patients with Susac syndrome. Random hexamers served to reverse transcribe about 0.5 to 1 ug RNA. The immunoSEQ assay covered 54 Vbeta and 13 Jbeta segments for CDR3. One entry per CDR3 protein results from TCRdb running MiXCR on the immunoSEQ multiplex PCR reads. The table has roughly 130,000 distinct CDR3 sequences, around 94% seen once; the top ten hold around 0.28%. Germline CDR1 SGHRS, CDR2 YFSETQ. Trimming took 4 bases from V and 4 from J, leaving 12 bases between them. The CDR3 extends over 14 amino acids.

The chain joins TRBV5-1 to TRBJ2-1, with D hard to call. The receptor comes from a human donor with Susac syndrome. Sequences were obtained from CD8+ T cells from PBMCs. CDR3 sequence: CASSPPVGYNEQFF. The CDR3 nucleotides are TGCGCCAGCAGCCCCCCGGTGGGGTACAATGAGCAGTTCTTC.